These 32 T cell receptor beta chains were sequenced from one sample in a study of CD4+ T cells in melanoma (dated 2022 in TCRdb). Library preparation used the immunoSEQ multiplex PCR assay. Imported from immuneACCESS, the table was reduced by TCRdb to in-frame sequences with V and J called. These copies leave out some clones; in studies compared against another copy, an unresolved V gene accounts for under half, and the cause of the remainder is not known. The sample profile shows over 5,500 clones; around 66% of them were found once. In total, the top ten clones hold 22% of the sample. Sequencing used cells from a culture (not recorded whether cultured in vitro). These receptors were collected from a human donor with melanoma.

This clone appeared a few times. V is TRBV6-5 and J is TRBJ1-2; 8 nucleotides line up with TRBD1. The germline V gene has CDR1 MNHEY and CDR2 SVGAGI. Trimming took 7 bases from V and 0 from J; bases not matched to a gene: 7. There are 15 residues in the CDR3. In DNA form, the CDR3 reads TGTGCCAGCAATTCCGGGACAGGAGCTAACTATGGCTACACCTTC. This sequence encodes CASNSGTGANYGYTF.

This clone was detected once. The chain links TRBV2 to TRBJ2-7, with 7 bases aligning to TRBD1. The CDR3 length is 13 residues. The germline V gene encodes CDR1 SNHLY and CDR2 FYNNEI. The junction had 2 bases not matched to a gene; V was cut back by 5 bases and J by 1 base. The CDR3: CASSRQGSYEQYF. The CDR3, as DNA: TGTGCCAGCAGTAGACAGGGATCCTACGAGCAGTACTTC.

This chain connects TRBV27 to TRBJ1-1, with D possibly TRBD1 on 6 matching bases. This CDR3 comprises 14 residues. Germline lookup yields CDR1 MNHEY and CDR2 SMNVEV (reference sequence). Trimming took off 0 bases at V and 5 bases at J, with 10 bases between the two ends. The CDR3: CASSLSLGATEAFF. The CDR3 DNA is TGTGCCAGCAGTTTATCGCTGGGGGCGACTGAAGCTTTCTTT.

The chain couples TRBV9 to TRBJ2-7; 7 positions match TRBD1. Losses at the gene ends were 0 bases for V and 6 bases for J; bases not matched to a gene: 3. The CDR3 totals 13 residues. CDR1 is SGDLS and CDR2 is YYNGEE in the germline V gene. This CDR3 is CASSVGYRGEQYF. For the CDR3, the DNA is TGTGCCAGCAGCGTAGGATACAGGGGCGAGCAGTACTTC.

The chain has TRBV2 and TRBJ1-3; 7 nucleotides agree with TRBD1. Trimming took 4 bases from V and 4 from J; bases not matched to a gene: 13. CDR1 and CDR2 (germline): SNHLY, FYNNEI. CDR3 size: 17 residues. CDR3 coding DNA: TGTGCCAGCAGTGTCGGTCGGGGCAGGGGGTCAGGAAACACCATATATTTT. This gives the protein CASSVGRGRGSGNTIYF.

V is TRBV7-6 and J is TRBJ2-5, with D possibly TRBD1 on 6 matching bases. Germline V lookup: CDR1 SGHVS, CDR2 FNYEAQ. V shed 5 bases and J shed 2 bases, with 9 bases lying between them. The CDR3 loop spans 13 amino acids. The CDR3 is CASSRGRQETQYF. DNA of the CDR3: TGTGCCAGCAGCAGGGGGAGACAAGAGACCCAGTACTTC.

This sequence joins TRBV7-6 and TRBJ2-5, with D tentatively TRBD2 (5 bases). Germline V gene lookup returns CDR1 SGHVS and CDR2 FNYEAQ. V was clipped by 5 bases and J by 5 bases, with 12 bases between them. The CDR3 is 13 amino acids. The CDR3 loop reads CASSMTNLETQYF. The CDR3 region has the DNA TGTGCCAGCAGCATGACTAACTTGGAGACCCAGTACTTC.

The gene calls are TRBV29-1 and TRBJ2-7; D is unclear. Germline-derived CDR1 and CDR2 are SQVTM and ANQGSEA. CDR3 length equals 13 residues. The V end lost 2 bases, the J end lost 0 bases, and 8 bases lay between the germline ends. In DNA, the CDR3 is TGCAGCGTTGAATCAGAATTCTCCTACGAGCAGTACTTC. The encoded protein is CSVESEFSYEQYF.

V and J are TRBV6-6 and TRBJ1-5; D gene ambiguous. Trimming removed 5 bases at V and 4 bases at J, with 3 bases between. Germline CDR1 and CDR2: MNHNY and SVGAGI (reference sequence). There are 11 residues in the CDR3. CDR3 protein: CASSENQPQHF. CDR3 DNA sequence: TGTGCCAGCAGTGAAAATCAGCCCCAGCATTTT.

In its sample, this clone is medium-sized. The chain carries TRBV7-8 and TRBJ1-5, with no clear D. There are 17 residues in the CDR3. Germline V CDR1 and CDR2: SGHVS, FQNEAQ. Trimming removed 1 base from V and 7 bases from J, with 20 bases in between. CDR3 coding DNA: TGTGCCAGCAGCTTAGGCGCGAGGGCCGGGAGTCGGCAGCCCCAGCATTTT. This translates into CASSLGARAGSRQPQHF.

The gene calls are TRBV15 and TRBJ1-6; 7 positions match TRBD1. Looked up from germline, CDR1 is LNHNV and CDR2 is YYDKDF (reference sequence). The CDR3 covers 15 residues. Trimming removed 1 base from V and 8 bases from J; junction bases left unmatched: 5. This chain's CDR3 is CATSRGGTGDSPLHF. The CDR3 DNA sequence: TGTGCCACCAGCAGAGGAGGAACAGGGGATTCACCCCTCCACTTT.

This rearrangement joins TRBV6-6 to TRBJ2-7, with TRBD1 matching over 9 bases. Germline V lookup: CDR1 MNHNY, CDR2 SVGAGI (reference sequence). V was pared by 2 bases and J by 4 bases, with 6 bases of the junction left unmatched. The CDR3 length is 15 residues. The CDR3 protein is CASSYGWTGAYEQYF. The CDR3 nucleotides read TGTGCCAGCAGTTACGGTTGGACAGGGGCGTACGAGCAGTACTTC.

This chain joins TRBV30 and TRBJ2-7; 8 nucleotides match TRBD1. Trimming removed 5 bases from V and 2 bases from J; junction bases left unmatched: 5. This CDR3 spans 13 amino acids. CDR1 is GTSNPN, CDR2 SVGIG, per germline (reference sequence). The CDR3 spells CAWWDRLTYEQYF. The CDR3 DNA reads TGTGCCTGGTGGGACAGGCTAACCTACGAGCAGTACTTC. Drawing the rest from reference TRBV30 and TRBJ2-7, the complete variable domain is SQTIHQWPATLVQPVGSPLSLECTVEGTSNPNLYWYRQAAGRGLQLLFYSVGIGQISSEVPQNLSASRPQDRQFILSSKKLLLSDSGFYLCAWWDRLTYEQYFGPGTRLTVT.

The genes are TRBV3-1 (or the pseudogene TRBV3-2) and TRBJ1-1, with 8 nucleotides matching TRBD1. This CDR3 spans 16 amino acids. Germline V CDR1 and CDR2: LGHDT, YNNKEL (reference sequence). With V trimmed by 1 base and J by 3 bases, 7 bases remained unmatched. CDR3 sequence reads: CASSQAAGGWDTEAFF. The CDR3 DNA is TGTGCCAGCAGCCAAGCGGCAGGGGGCTGGGACACTGAAGCTTTCTTT.

This clone was recorded once. This rearrangement joins TRBV7-2 to TRBJ2-5; D ambiguous. CDR1 is SGHTA, CDR2 FQGNSA, per germline. Trimming stripped 1 base from V and 0 bases from J, with 3 bases between. This CDR3 is 13 amino acids long. The CDR3 sequence: CASSLGYQETQYF. CDR3 DNA sequence: TGTGCCAGCAGCTTAGGTTACCAAGAGACCCAGTACTTC.

The chain links TRBV4-3 to TRBJ1-4; D is possibly TRBD1 (6 bases). The CDR3 is 16 residues long. The germline V gene has CDR1 LGHNA and CDR2 YSLEER. V lost 1 base and J lost 6, with 15 bases in between. The CDR3 DNA reads TGCGCCAGCAGCCAAGGCCCAGGGGTCCTAGATGAAAAACTGTTTTTT. Its translation: CASSQGPGVLDEKLFF.

This clone was counted once. The V and J genes are TRBV6-1 and TRBJ2-7; a weak D match, TRBD1 (5 bases). Germline assignment: CDR1 MNHNS and CDR2 SASEGT. V gave up 2 bases and J gave up 3 bases, with 8 bases separating them. CDR3 length: 13 residues. Here the CDR3 DNA reads TGTGCCAGCAGTGAATCAGGGTTCTACGAGCAGTACTTC. Translated, it gives CASSESGFYEQYF.

This clone is large in the sample. The V call is TRBV7-6, the J call TRBJ1-3, with D perhaps matching TRBD1 (6 bases). The CDR3 covers 16 residues. Germline assignment: CDR1 SGHVS and CDR2 FNYEAQ. V dropped 3 bases and J dropped 0 bases, with 12 bases sitting between them. CDR3 coding DNA: TGTGCCAGCAGCTTCGGACAGCCGATCTCTGGAAACACCATATATTTT. It yields the protein CASSFGQPISGNTIYF.

This clone was detected only a few times. The chain combines TRBV2 with TRBJ1-5; weak D call: TRBD1 (6 bases). The V and J ends lost 3 bases and 7 bases respectively, with 10 bases between them. In germline, CDR1 is SNHLY, CDR2 FYNNEI. The CDR3 runs to 13 residues. Here the CDR3 DNA reads TGTGCCAGCAGTGACGGGGGCGGCCAGCCCCAGCATTTT. It yields the protein CASSDGGGQPQHF. The variable domain in full, completed from reference TRBV2 and TRBJ1-5, reads EPEVTQTPSHQVTQMGQEVILRCVPISNHLYFYWYRQILGQKVEFLVSFYNNEISEKSEIFDDQFSVERPDGSNFTLKIRSTKLEDSAMYFCASSDGGGQPQHFGDGTRLSIL.

The sample holds a few counts of this clone. The chain joins TRBV4-3 to TRBJ1-2; D is perhaps TRBD1 (5 bases). The germline V and J ends were trimmed by 0 bases and 5 bases, with 10 bases remaining between them. This CDR3 spans 14 amino acids. Germline V lookup: CDR1 LGHNA, CDR2 YSLEER. The CDR3 DNA is TGCGCCAGCAGCCAAGATCGCGGGGGATATGGCTACACCTTC. Translated: CASSQDRGGYGYTF.

The chain couples TRBV30 to TRBJ1-1; D is possibly TRBD1 (6 bases). V lost 1 base and J lost 0, with 6 bases in between. The CDR3 has 13 residues. Germline V CDR1 and CDR2: GTSNPN, SVGIG (reference sequence). The DNA for the CDR3 is TGTGCCTGGAGTGCAGGGGTGAACACTGAAGCTTTCTTT. This sequence encodes CAWSAGVNTEAFF.

The rearrangement joins TRBV27 to TRBJ2-2, with D possibly being TRBD2 (7 bases). Germline V CDR1 and CDR2: MNHEY, SMNVEV (reference sequence). Trimming took 6 bases from V and 8 from J, leaving 13 bases between them. The length of the CDR3 is 13 residues. The CDR3 reads CASSLGGAGELFF. In DNA, the CDR3 is TGTGCCAGCAGCCTGGGGGGGGCGGGGGAGCTGTTTTTT.

CDR3 bases: TGTGCCAGCAGCCGTGGAGGTAATCAGCCCCAGCATTTT. It yields the protein CASSRGGNQPQHF. The chain couples TRBV3-1 (or the pseudogene TRBV3-2) to TRBJ1-5; no clear D. Trimming left V 4 bases short and J 4 bases short, with 8 bases between. The CDR3 is 13 residues long. The V gene's germline CDR1 is LGHDT and CDR2 YNNKEL (reference sequence).

The V call is TRBV20-1, the J call TRBJ2-1, with D perhaps assigned TRBD1 or TRBD2 (5 bases each). The germline V and J ends were trimmed by 3 bases and 4 bases, with 13 bases remaining between them. From germline, CDR1 is DFQATT and CDR2 SNEGSKA (reference sequence). The CDR3 is made up of 14 amino acids. As DNA, the CDR3 is TGCAGTGCTAGTTTGAGGGGCCTATACAATGAGCAGTTCTTC. It translates to CSASLRGLYNEQFF.

This clone was observed a few times. The V gene is TRBV2, the J gene TRBJ1-4; D may be TRBD1 (6 bases). Germline-derived CDR1 and CDR2 are SNHLY and FYNNEI. The CDR3 loop spans 15 amino acids. The germline V and J ends were trimmed by 6 bases and 3 bases, with 14 bases remaining between them. CDR3 sequence: CASRRSTGSNEKLFF. The CDR3 DNA is TGTGCCAGCAGGAGATCGACAGGCTCTAATGAAAAACTGTTTTTT.

The gene calls are TRBV5-8 and TRBJ1-1; D possibly corresponds to TRBD1 (6 bases). Germline values: CDR1 SGHTS, CDR2 YDEGEE. CDR3 length equals 15 residues. The germline V and J ends were trimmed by 3 bases and 5 bases, with 17 bases remaining between them. CDR3 nucleotide sequence: TGTGCCAGCAGCTCATCTCACAGGGTTCGGACTGAAGCTTTCTTT. It is translated as CASSSSHRVRTEAFF.

As DNA, the CDR3 is TGTGCCAGCAGCGCGGGACGGTCCTCTGGGGCCAACGTCCTGACTTTC. Its protein is CASSAGRSSGANVLTF. The V call is TRBV7-9, the J call TRBJ2-6; maybe TRBD2 (6 bases). CDR1 SEHNR and CDR2 FQNEAQ come from the germline V gene (reference sequence). The CDR3 contains 16 residues. Trimming pared 5 bases from V and 0 bases from J, leaving 11 bases between.

The chain is built from TRBV10-3 and TRBJ1-3; perhaps TRBD1 as D (6 bases). This CDR3 comprises 17 residues. Deletions cut 4 bases from V and 2 bases from J, with 18 bases between. Germline CDR1 ENHRY, CDR2 SYGVKD. The CDR3 sequence is CAISGPGQGHPGNTIYF. The CDR3 DNA is TGTGCCATCAGTGGGCCTGGGCAGGGGCATCCTGGAAACACCATATATTTT.

This clone was detected only a few times. The genes are TRBV5-4 and TRBJ2-7, with D possibly matching TRBD2 (6 bases). The V end lost 0 bases, the J end lost 2 bases, and 12 bases lay between the germline ends. The CDR3 runs 15 residues. Germline V gene lookup returns CDR1 SGHNT and CDR2 YYREEE (reference sequence). In nucleotides, the CDR3 is TGTGCCAGCAGCTTGGCGGGGGTAAAGCCCTACGAGCAGTACTTC. Translation gives CASSLAGVKPYEQYF.

In its sample, this clone was seen once. The rearrangement links TRBV9 to TRBJ2-7; 10 bases line up with TRBD1. With V trimmed by 0 bases and J by 6 bases, 3 bases remained unmatched. Germline CDR1 reads SGDLS; CDR2 reads YYNGEE. The CDR3 runs 14 residues. For the CDR3, the DNA is TGTGCCAGCAGCGTAGGAGGGACAGGGGTCGAGCAGTACTTC. Protein sequence: CASSVGGTGVEQYF.

V gene TRBV6-5 combines with J gene TRBJ2-7, with 7 bases aligning to TRBD2. V trimming: 3 bases; J trimming: 4 bases; junction bases outside the gene matches: 3. The CDR3 consists of 13 residues. Germline V CDR1 and CDR2: MNHEY, SVGAGI. Here the CDR3 DNA reads TGTGCCAGCAGTTATGCGGGAGAATACGAGCAGTACTTC. Translated: CASSYAGEYEQYF.

The chain couples TRBV23-1 to TRBJ1-5, with no clear D. Being an ORF, TRBV23-1 has a function that is uncertain. The CDR3 spans 16 residues. Trimming shortened V by 0 bases and J by 6 bases, and 15 bases separated the two germline ends. In DNA form, the CDR3 reads TGCGCCAGCAGTCAATCATGGCCCCAAGGAGGTCAGCCCCAGCATTTT. Amino acids: CASSQSWPQGGQPQHF.